This T cell receptor (beta chain) was recorded in a study of T cell responses to AZD1222 COVID-19 vaccine. Method: immunoSEQ multiplex PCR; TCRdb's copy keeps in-frame clones and lacks some. Of approximately 100,000 clones in the sample, roughly 87% were seen once. About this clone: Antigen unknown.

Findings and caveats of the study: Vaccine-associated CD4 TCRs ranged over spike, dominating at 160-218 and 743-854. A rise in Spike-specific TCR breadth and depth followed two AZD1222 doses.

This receptor was identified in an adult in good health. Source: peripheral blood, taken on day 0 of AZD1222 vaccination.

Written as DNA, the CDR3 is TGTGCCTCTGGCCAGGGGACAGAGACCTACGAGCAGTACTTC. This codes for CASGQGTETYEQYF. V gene TRBV9 combines with J gene TRBJ2-7; TRBD1 matches 7 bases. Germline CDR1 SGDLS, CDR2 YYNGEE. J gave up 2 bases and V 10 bases, and 12 bases lay outside the gene matches. CDR3 length: 14 amino acids.